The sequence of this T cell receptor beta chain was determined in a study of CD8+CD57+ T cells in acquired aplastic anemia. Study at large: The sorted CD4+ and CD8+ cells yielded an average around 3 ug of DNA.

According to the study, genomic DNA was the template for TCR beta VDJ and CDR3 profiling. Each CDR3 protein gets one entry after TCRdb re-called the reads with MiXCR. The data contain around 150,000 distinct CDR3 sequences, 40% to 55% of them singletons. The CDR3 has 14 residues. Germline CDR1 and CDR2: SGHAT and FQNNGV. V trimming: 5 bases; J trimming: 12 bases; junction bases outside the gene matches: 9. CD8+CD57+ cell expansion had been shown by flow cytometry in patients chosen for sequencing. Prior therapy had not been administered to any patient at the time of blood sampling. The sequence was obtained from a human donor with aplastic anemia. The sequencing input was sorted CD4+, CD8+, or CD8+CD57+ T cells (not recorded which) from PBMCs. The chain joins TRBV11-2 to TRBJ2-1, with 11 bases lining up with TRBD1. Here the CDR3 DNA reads TGTGCCAGCAGCAAAACCGGGACAGGGGGGATGCAGTTCTTC. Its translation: CASSKTGTGGMQFF.